The clone carrying this T cell receptor (beta chain) was found many times. Its target is not known. The authors built TCR beta libraries using iRepertoire HTBI primers and Arm-PCR of CDR3 regions. One entry per CDR3 protein results from TCRdb running MiXCR on the multiplex PCR reads. The sample lists 200,000 to 250,000 distinct CDR3 sequences; 20% were seen once. This CDR3 spans 17 amino acids. Trimming removed 4 bases from V and 3 bases from J; junction bases left unmatched: 10. In germline, CDR1 is MNHNS, CDR2 SASEGT. The record originates from a study of regulatory T cells in long-lasting Graves disease. Whole-study results and caveats: Persistent Graves' patients showed less TCR diversity than newly diagnosed ones. Among samples with persistent disease, TRBV28, TRBJ1-2 and TRBJ2-5 were favored.

Time point here: newly diagnosed GD, antithyroid drugs for less than 3 months. PBMC RNA served as the TCR library source. The authors drew patients from an endocrinology department in Xi'an, China. V and J are TRBV6-1 and TRBJ2-3; 10 nucleotides line up with TRBD2. The TCR comes from a female donor with Graves disease. Specimen: peripheral blood mononuclear cells (PBMCs), collected at new diagnosis, from a patient treated with antithyroid drugs. CDR3: CASSGTSGTWWTDTQYF. For the CDR3, the DNA is TGTGCCAGCAGTGGCACTAGCGGGACATGGTGGACAGATACGCAGTATTTT.